This T cell receptor (beta chain) was captured in a study of T cells in Graves' hyperthyroidism and ophthalmopathy. Study-level points and caveats: Blood also showed most of the thyroid clonotypes that were expanded above 0.001.

As concerns this clonotype: Antigen: not known.

Ophthalmopathy patients had Clinical Activity Score at least 3, NOSPECS grade at least 4, duration under 3 months. Trimming stripped 4 bases from V and 5 bases from J, with 12 bases between. The CDR3 is 13 residues long. The germline CDR1 and CDR2 sequences are SGHKS and YYEKEE (reference sequence). TCR beta CDR3 region amplification was performed from RNA transcripts. A first-round RT-PCR of the TCR CDR3 used the HTBI primer set. Each CDR3 protein is one row after TCRdb ran MiXCR on the multiplex PCR reads. The data show around 610,000 distinct CDR3 sequences, with 14% to 15% seen just once and roughly 4.5% held by the top ten.

The sequenced sample consisted of blood. The rearrangement joins TRBV5-5 to TRBJ2-5, with D hard to call. The receptor comes from a woman aged 40 to 49 with Graves' ophthalmopathy. This chain's CDR3 is CASSLSPLETQYF. DNA of the CDR3: TGTGCCAGCAGCCTTAGCCCCCTGGAGACCCAGTACTTC.